The 8 T cell receptor beta chains listed next were all sequenced from one sample in a study of CD8 T cells in Susac syndrome. Random-hexamer reverse transcription was applied to roughly 0.5 to 1 ug RNA. Each CDR3 protein is one row after TCRdb ran MiXCR on the immunoSEQ multiplex PCR reads. The data contain 400,000 to 550,000 distinct CDR3 sequences, approximately 89% of them singletons. Material: CD8+ T cells from PBMCs. The origin of the receptors is a human donor with multiple sclerosis.

V gene TRBV27 combines with J gene TRBJ1-1, with D tentatively TRBD1 (5 bases). Deletions cut 3 bases from V and 5 bases from J, with 16 bases between. The CDR3 sequence is 15 residues long. CDR1 is MNHEY and CDR2 is SMNVEV in the germline V gene (reference sequence). CDR3 DNA sequence: TGTGCCAGCAGTTTTCATGGGGCGACCGGAACTGAAGCTTTCTTT. Translating it yields CASSFHGATGTEAFF.

The chain joins TRBV12-3 or TRBV12-4 to TRBJ2-1; 7 nucleotides align to TRBD1. V lost 7 bases, J lost 7 bases, and 4 bases stayed unmatched. This CDR3 has 12 amino acids. CDR3: CASTEGQNEQFF. In nucleotides, the CDR3 is TGTGCCAGCACCGAGGGACAGAATGAGCAGTTCTTC.

The CDR3 nucleotides read TGTGCCAGCTACAGGCACGACAATGAGCAGTTCTTC. This sequence encodes CASYRHDNEQFF. The chain employs TRBV12-3 or TRBV12-4 and TRBJ2-1, with D possibly TRBD1 on 5 matching bases. This CDR3 has 12 residues. Trimming cost V 8 bases and J 5 bases, with 10 bases left between them.

The V gene is TRBV7-2, the J gene TRBJ2-3, with D maybe TRBD1 (6 bases). Looked up from germline, CDR1 is SGHTA and CDR2 is FQGNSA. CDR3 length: 15 residues. V was clipped by 5 bases and J by 2 bases, with 14 bases between them. The CDR3 loop reads CASSPQGPYTDTQYF. CDR3 in DNA: TGTGCCAGCAGCCCTCAGGGGCCGTACACAGATACGCAGTATTTT. Full variable domain (missing parts from reference TRBV7-2 and TRBJ2-3): GAGVSQSPSNKVTEKGKDVELRCDPISGHTALYWYRQSLGQGLEFLIYFQGNSAPDKSGLPSDRFSAERTGGSVSTLTIQRTQQEDSAVYLCASSPQGPYTDTQYFGPGTRLTVL.

This CDR3 is CATSTGTSEQYF. DNA of the CDR3: TGCGCCACCAGCACCGGGACGAGCGAGCAGTACTTC. The V call is TRBV10-1, the J call TRBJ2-7; the D call may be TRBD1 or TRBD2 (5 bases each). This CDR3 comprises 12 residues. The germline V and J ends were trimmed by 10 bases and 6 bases, with 16 bases remaining between them. Germline CDR1 reads WNHNN; CDR2 reads SYGVQD (reference sequence).

The J gene is TRBJ2-7, the V gene TRBV10-2, with TRBD2 as a possible D gene (7 bases). The CDR3 spans 15 residues. Germline V gene lookup returns CDR1 WSHSY and CDR2 SAAADI. V was shortened by 3 bases and J by 5 bases, with 17 bases between the two germline ends. CDR3 DNA sequence: TGCGCCAGCAGTGACCTGGGGGGGCCAACCCACGAGCAGTACTTC. It yields the protein CASSDLGGPTHEQYF.

V is TRBV6-2 or TRBV6-3 and J is TRBJ1-5, with D possibly TRBD1 on 5 matching bases. The V gene lost 3 bases and the J gene lost 4 bases, with 10 bases spanning the gap. The germline V gene has CDR1 MNHEY and CDR2 SVGEGT. The CDR3 contains 14 residues. CDR3 bases: TGTGCCAGCAGTTATGGGGGTAGAAATCAGCCCCAGCATTTT. Amino acids: CASSYGGRNQPQHF.

This clonotype came up once. The chain is built from TRBV14 and TRBJ2-7; TRBD1 aligns across 9 bases. The CDR3 loop spans 16 amino acids. Germline values: CDR1 SGHDN, CDR2 FVKESK. V lost 3 bases to trimming and J lost 2 bases; unmatched junction nucleotides: 8. The CDR3 protein is CASSHTGTGHTYEQYF. The DNA of the CDR3 is TGTGCCAGCAGCCACACCGGGACAGGGCATACCTACGAGCAGTACTTC.